A single sample is the source of the 21 T cell receptor beta chains below, sequenced in a study of blood T cells in healthy people across ages. It was with a sample-barcoded 5' primer and a J-beta primer mix that a second PCR of roughly 6 to 11 cycles was run. TCRdb used MiXCR to reprocess the 5' RACE reads, holding one entry per CDR3 protein. Of about 1,800,000 distinct CDR3 sequences in the sample, about 30% were seen once. What was sequenced was blood. These receptors were obtained from a woman in her 30s in good health.

The chain carries TRBV12-3 or TRBV12-4 and TRBJ2-7; D call uncertain. V was shortened by 0 bases and J by 4 bases, with 4 bases between the two germline ends. The CDR3 extends over 12 amino acids. The CDR3 reads CASSLAFYEQYF. CDR3 nucleotides: TGTGCCAGCAGTTTAGCCTTTTACGAGCAGTACTTC.

The gene calls are TRBV7-9 and TRBJ2-3, with 11 bases fitting TRBD2. The length of the CDR3 is 16 residues. The V and J ends lost 7 bases and 4 bases, in that order; junction bases with no gene match: 10. CDR1 and CDR2 (germline): SEHNR, FQNEAQ (reference sequence). CDR3 coding DNA: TGTGCCAGCACCATACCCCTAGCGGGGGGCTCAGATACGCAGTATTTT. It translates to CASTIPLAGGSDTQYF.

A word on this clonotype: A junction end diverges from the germline sequence, so it may reflect a read error. This chain connects TRBV7-2 to TRBJ2-3; D unclear. Germline loops: CDR1 SGHTA, CDR2 FQGNSA. This CDR3 region has 13 residues. CDR3 bases: TGTGCCAGCAGCTTCGCCCGCACAGATGCGCAGTATTTT. Its translation is CASSFARTDAQYF.

This clonotype was seen a few times. The chain's CDR3 is CSVADIYEQYF. The CDR3 DNA sequence: TGCAGCGTTGCGGACATCTACGAGCAGTACTTC. The chain uses TRBV29-1 and TRBJ2-7, with a possible D match to TRBD1 (5 bases). The CDR3 has 11 amino acids. Deletions cut 4 bases from V and 3 bases from J, with 7 bases between. Germline-derived CDR1 and CDR2 are SQVTM and ANQGSEA.

Note on this clonotype: This clone may be a read error of a much larger clone one base away. V usage is TRBV20-1 and J usage is TRBJ2-5; 8 bases map to TRBD2. Trimming at V came to 0 bases and at J to 5 bases, leaving 14 bases not matched to a gene. Germline-derived CDR1 and CDR2 are DFQATT and SNEGSKA (reference sequence). This CDR3 spans 17 amino acids. This chain's CDR3 is CSARDLTTSVRSETQYF. The CDR3 DNA follows: TGCAGTGCTAGAGATCTGACGACTAGCGTAAGGAGCGAGACCCAGTACTTC.

V usage is TRBV5-1 and J usage is TRBJ2-3; D is possibly TRBD1 (6 bases). The CDR3 consists of 16 residues. Trimming stripped 0 bases from V and 0 bases from J, with 11 bases between. Germline CDR1 is SGHRS and CDR2 is YFSETQ. The DNA for the CDR3 is TGCGCCAGCAGCTTGGTGACAGGAACTAGCACAGATACGCAGTATTTT. Encoded protein: CASSLVTGTSTDTQYF. The full variable domain, in which reference TRBV5-1 and TRBJ2-3 provide the parts outside the CDR3, is KAGVTQTPRYLIKTRGQQVTLSCSPISGHRSVSWYQQTPGQGLQFLFEYFSETQRNKGNFPGRFSGRQFSNSRSEMNVSTLELGDSALYLCASSLVTGTSTDTQYFGPGTRLTVL.

The chain is built from TRBV28 and TRBJ1-5, with D uncertain. Per the germline V gene, CDR1 is MDHEN and CDR2 is SYDVKM. The V end lost 10 bases, the J end lost 9 bases, and 25 bases lay between the germline ends. CDR3 length: 15 residues. CDR3: CATQGPPKPNRPQHF. The CDR3 nucleotides are TGTGCCACCCAAGGGCCTCCAAAACCCAATAGGCCCCAGCATTTT.

This chain links TRBV7-8 with TRBJ2-1; no clear D. Germline V gene data show CDR1 as SGHVS and CDR2 as FQNEAQ. CDR3 size: 14 residues. Trimming left V 5 bases short and J 10 bases short, with 18 bases between. The CDR3 loop reads CASSRDYSRVEQFF. The CDR3 coding sequence is TGTGCCAGCAGCCGAGATTACTCCCGTGTGGAGCAGTTCTTC. The full variable domain, its missing parts supplied by reference TRBV7-8 and TRBJ2-1, is GAGVSQSPRYKVAKRGQDVALRCDPISGHVSLFWYQQALGQGPEFLTYFQNEAQLDKSGLPSDRFFAERPEGSVSTLKIQRTQQEDSAVYLCASSRDYSRVEQFFGPGTRLTVL.

This clonotype was picked up one time. Its ends do not fully match the called genes, so a read error is possible. The chain employs TRBV28 and TRBJ2-1; TRBD1 matches at 11 bases. This CDR3 has 16 amino acids. From germline, CDR1 is MDHEN and CDR2 SYDVKM. Written as DNA, the CDR3 is TGTGCCAGCAGTTTAGGGGGGACAGGGGGTAACAATGAGCAGATCTTC. It translates to CASSLGGTGGNNEQIF. The whole variable domain, filled in from reference TRBV28 and TRBJ2-1, reads DVKVTQSSRYLVKRTGEKVFLECVQDMDHENMFWYRQDPGLGLRLIYFSYDVKMKEKGDIPEGYSVSREKKERFSLILESASTNQTSMYLCASSLGGTGGNNEQIFGPGTRLTVL.

This clonotype was observed many times. The chain has TRBV29-1 and TRBJ2-1; D is ambiguous. This CDR3 has 11 residues. The germline V gene has CDR1 SQVTM and CDR2 ANQGSEA. The V and J ends lost 8 bases and 7 bases respectively, with 12 bases between them. CDR3 nucleotide sequence: TGCAGCTCCTTTGATGGTAATGAGCAGTTCTTC. As protein: CSSFDGNEQFF.

The chain employs TRBV21-1 and TRBJ2-5; TRBD2 is the table's D call, not checked against the DNA. TRBV21-1 is termed a pseudogene. The CDR3 has 15 amino acids. This chain's CDR3 is CASSKVPSPQETQYF. The CDR3 DNA is TGTGCCAGCAGCAAAGTTCCTAGCCCCCAAGAGACCCAGTACTTC.

This clonotype was seen only a few times. The chain carries TRBV5-1 and TRBJ1-1, with D uncertain. Per the germline V gene, CDR1 is SGHRS and CDR2 is YFSETQ. The CDR3 length is 17 residues. V was clipped by 4 bases and J by 0 bases, with 19 bases between them. CDR3 coding DNA: TGCGCCAGCAGCGTTGGGTCGTCAGCCAGATTGAACACTGAAGCTTTCTTT. It encodes CASSVGSSARLNTEAFF.

The chain employs TRBV7-9 and TRBJ2-3, with 8 bases lining up with TRBD2. Germline V CDR1 and CDR2: SEHNR, FQNEAQ (reference sequence). V was clipped by 5 bases and J by 3 bases; unmatched bases: 10. This CDR3 comprises 16 residues. CDR3 in amino acids: CASSQNVVAGTDTQYF. CDR3 coding DNA: TGTGCCAGCAGCCAGAACGTGGTAGCGGGGACAGATACGCAGTATTTT.

The table lists this clonotype with a few counts. This chain uses TRBV9 with TRBJ2-1; TRBD1 matches at 7 bases. There are 16 residues in the CDR3. CDR1 is SGDLS, CDR2 YYNGEE, per germline. V was clipped by 3 bases and J by 5 bases; unmatched bases: 11. The CDR3 DNA follows: TGTGCCAGCAGCGCGACGACCGGGACAGCGAACAATGAGCAGTTCTTC. This encodes CASSATTGTANNEQFF.

This clonotype was seen ten or more times. The genes are TRBV12-3 or TRBV12-4 and TRBJ2-5, with TRBD2 matching over 7 bases. This CDR3 spans 14 amino acids. V lost 6 bases and J lost 5; bases outside the gene matches: 9. The CDR3 protein is CASSSGLEGETQYF. The DNA for the CDR3 is TGTGCCAGCAGCTCTGGACTAGAGGGGGAGACCCAGTACTTC.

There are many counts of this clonotype. The rearrangement joins TRBV6-6 to TRBJ1-2, with D possibly TRBD1 on 5 matching bases. Germline-derived CDR1 and CDR2 are MNHNY and SVGAGI (reference sequence). V was shortened by 8 bases and J by 4 bases, with 8 bases between the two germline ends. This CDR3 spans 11 amino acids. In DNA form, the CDR3 reads TGTGCCAGCGGGCAGGGCTATGGCTACACCTTC. It encodes CASGQGYGYTF.

This clonotype was detected ten times or more. This sequence joins TRBV12-3 or TRBV12-4 and TRBJ2-4; D not certain. The CDR3 is 13 residues long. The germline V and J ends were trimmed by 5 bases and 7 bases, with 12 bases remaining between them. The CDR3 coding sequence is TGTGCCAGCAGTGCTACTACTTGGAACATTCAGTACTTC. Translating gives CASSATTWNIQYF.

This clonotype turned up a few times. This chain uses TRBV20-1 with TRBJ2-5, with TRBD2 identical over 7 bases. This CDR3 has 13 amino acids. CDR1 DFQATT and CDR2 SNEGSKA come from the germline V gene (reference sequence). The junction had 6 bases not matched to a gene; V was cut back by 6 bases and J by 2 bases. CDR3: CSAPGSGQETQYF. CDR3 nucleotide sequence: TGCAGTGCCCCCGGTAGCGGGCAAGAGACCCAGTACTTC.

This clonotype occurred a few times. V gene TRBV5-1 combines with J gene TRBJ1-2; D is unresolved. With 1 base removed from V and 8 bases from J, the gap between germline ends came to 18 bases. The CDR3 has 15 amino acids. Germline values: CDR1 SGHRS, CDR2 YFSETQ. For the CDR3, the DNA is TGCGCCAGCAGCTTGCCGAATACGGGGTGGGAGGGCTACACCTTC. It is translated as CASSLPNTGWEGYTF.

The V and J genes are TRBV12-3 or TRBV12-4 and TRBJ1-4; D perhaps matches TRBD1 (6 bases). The CDR3 loop spans 16 amino acids. V lost 2 bases, J lost 8 bases, and 18 bases lay in between. This CDR3 reads CASSLSWGGRWEKLFF. The CDR3 region has the DNA TGTGCCAGCAGTTTATCGTGGGGGGGGCGCTGGGAAAAACTGTTTTTT.

The rearrangement uses TRBV7-6 and TRBJ2-2, with TRBD2 matching over 9 bases. Germline loops: CDR1 SGHVS, CDR2 FNYEAQ. This CDR3 spans 18 amino acids. V shed 4 bases and J 2 bases; nucleotides not matched to a gene: 11. CDR3 bases: TGTGCCAGCAGCTCGACCAGTGGGCTAGCGGGAAACACCGGGGAGCTGTTTTTT. This translates into CASSSTSGLAGNTGELFF.